The 27 T cell receptor beta chains below come from one sample, sequenced in a study of prognosis after radiotherapy for stage I lung cancer. TCR beta CDR3 was amplified from genomic DNA by two-round multiplex PCR. Round-one PCR had primers specific to each TRBV and TRBJ gene. TCRdb analysed the multiplex PCR reads with MiXCR anew, one entry per CDR3 protein. The data contain 30,000 to 35,000 distinct CDR3 sequences, roughly 49% of them singletons. The sample here was PBMCs, taken before or after stereotactic body radiation therapy (not recorded which). These receptors came from a donor aged 50 or older with non-small cell lung cancer.

The rearrangement links TRBV10-3 to TRBJ2-5; 10 bases fit TRBD1. The ends lost 3 bases at V and 6 bases at J; junction bases unmatched: 10. CDR3 length equals 16 residues. The germline CDR1 and CDR2 sequences are ENHRY and SYGVKD. CDR3 sequence reads: CAISDSGTGDLQTQYF. CDR3 nucleotide sequence: TGTGCCATCAGTGACTCCGGGACAGGGGATTTACAGACCCAGTACTTC.

Here the CDR3 reads CAWSAGQNYGYTF. The CDR3, as DNA: TGTGCCTGGAGTGCAGGCCAAAACTATGGCTACACCTTC. J is TRBJ1-2 and V is TRBV30, with no clear D. The CDR3 loop spans 13 amino acids. The ends were cut back, 1 base at V and 2 bases at J, with 8 bases in the middle. Germline CDR1 is GTSNPN and CDR2 is SVGIG (reference sequence).

V usage is TRBV9 and J usage is TRBJ2-2; the match to TRBD2 covers 8 bases. J was trimmed by 3 bases and V by 3 bases; bases with no gene match: 13. Germline V gene lookup returns CDR1 SGDLS and CDR2 YYNGEE. This CDR3 has 18 amino acids. CDR3 DNA: TGTGCCAGCAGCGACTCGACTAGCGTGGGGCTCGACACCGGGGAGCTGTTTTTT. Protein sequence: CASSDSTSVGLDTGELFF. Full variable domain (outside the CDR3, taken from reference TRBV9 and TRBJ2-2): DSGVTQTPKHLITATGQRVTLRCSPRSGDLSVYWYQQSLDQGLQFLIQYYNGEERAKGNILERFSAQQFPDLHSELNLSSLELGDSALYFCASSDSTSVGLDTGELFFGEGSRLTVL.

Many counts were recorded for this clonotype. This chain's CDR3 is CASGTGQTGVNTEAFF. Here the CDR3 DNA reads TGTGCCAGCGGTACCGGGCAAACTGGGGTGAACACTGAAGCTTTCTTT. J is TRBJ1-1 and V is TRBV7-2, with D unresolved. CDR3 length: 16 residues. Trimming took off 8 bases at V and 0 bases at J, with 19 bases between the two ends. Germline-derived CDR1 and CDR2 are SGHTA and FQGNSA.

As to this clonotype: This likely came from a read error, as a far larger clone is one base away. The chain uses TRBV7-9 and TRBJ1-6; D unclear. Germline CDR1 is SEHNR and CDR2 is FQNEAQ (reference sequence). Trimming stripped 4 bases from V and 7 bases from J, with 17 bases between. The CDR3 length is 16 residues. CDR3 sequence: CASSSFGPRSNSPLHF. CDR3 coding DNA: TGTGCCAGCAGCTCGTTCGGCCCCAGGTCCAATTCACCCCTCCACTTT.

This clonotype occurred many times. Here the CDR3 DNA reads TGTGCCAGCAGCTCCCGGACAGCTAGCACAGATACGCAGTATTTT. As protein: CASSSRTASTDTQYF. The gene calls are TRBV5-4 and TRBJ2-3, with a possible D match to TRBD1 (6 bases). V lost 3 bases and J lost 0, with 11 bases in between. Germline V gene sequence: CDR1 SGHNT, CDR2 YYREEE (reference sequence). The CDR3 spans 15 residues.

In this sample, this clonotype turned up many times. The chain combines TRBV7-3 with TRBJ2-1, with D possibly being TRBD2 (5 bases). Germline V lookup: CDR1 SGHTA, CDR2 FQGTGA. CDR3 size: 15 residues. Trimming took off 0 bases at V and 3 bases at J, with 9 bases between the two ends. The CDR3 sequence: CASSLTAGYYNEQFF. DNA for the CDR3: TGTGCCAGCAGCTTAACGGCGGGCTACTACAATGAGCAGTTCTTC.

Concerning this clonotype: This probably arose from a read error, given a far larger clone one base away. The chain links TRBV6-1 to TRBJ2-1; either TRBD1 or TRBD2 may fit D (6 bases each). The J call may be faulty, since TRBJ2-7 better matches the DNA end. The CDR3 is 16 residues long. CDR1 and CDR2 (germline): MNHNS, SASEGT. The CDR3 nucleotides are TGTGCCAGCAGTGAGGGGGGCAATATACTCTCCTACGAGCAGTACTTC. Its translation is CASSEGGNILSYEQYF.

Regarding this clonotype: With only one base between it and a far larger clone, this is likely a read error. The chain links TRBV11-2 to TRBJ2-2, with D possibly being TRBD1 or TRBD2 (7 bases each). The V end was cut by 5 bases, the J end by 7 bases, with 20 bases between. CDR3 length equals 16 residues. Germline CDR1 SGHAT, CDR2 FQNNGV. The CDR3 sequence is CASSPPGGGVVGELFF. The CDR3 coding sequence is TGTGCCAGCAGCCCCCCAGGGGGGGGGGTGGTCGGGGAGCTGTTTTTT.

For this clonotype: One end of the junction is discordant with germline, which a read error may explain. The V call is TRBV6-2 or TRBV6-3, the J call TRBJ2-1; no firm D call. The CDR3 runs to 13 residues. Germline loops: CDR1 MNHEY, CDR2 SVGEGT. Written as DNA, the CDR3 is TGTGCCAGCAGGATAGGGTGCCTGAATGAGCACTTCTTC. This codes for CASRIGCLNEHFF.

In regard to this clonotype: One end of the junction fails to match germline, which may point to a read error. This chain connects TRBV6-1 to TRBJ1-2; D gene unclear. The V gene's germline CDR1 is MNHNS and CDR2 SASEGT. CDR3 length equals 14 residues. The CDR3 DNA follows: TGTGCCAGCATAGGACGCCCAACTAACTATTGCTACACCTTC. Protein: CASIGRPTNYCYTF.

This clonotype appeared many times. This chain joins TRBV12-3 or TRBV12-4 and TRBJ2-1, with D possibly TRBD1 on 5 matching bases. The CDR3 spans 14 residues. Trimming took off 0 bases at V and 2 bases at J, with 5 bases between the two ends. The CDR3 reads CASSLAQAYNEQFF. CDR3 sequence (DNA): TGTGCCAGCAGTTTAGCACAGGCCTACAATGAGCAGTTCTTC.

Relative to its sample, this clonotype is medium-sized. The V and J genes are TRBV18 and TRBJ2-3; D is unclear. Trimming removed 3 bases from V and 4 bases from J, with 8 bases in between. The CDR3 is 13 residues long. CDR1 and CDR2 from the germline V gene are KGHSH and LQKENI. CDR3 in DNA: TGTGCCAGCTCACCTGAATCGGCAGATACGCAGTATTTT. This codes for CASSPESADTQYF.

Of note for this clonotype: A much larger clone differs from this one at a single base, so this may be a read error. This chain uses TRBV29-1 with TRBJ1-1; TRBD1 is a possible D gene (5 bases). Trimming stripped 3 bases from V and 5 bases from J, with 13 bases between. This CDR3 contains 13 residues. Germline V gives CDR1 SQVTM, CDR2 ANQGSEA. The CDR3: CSVDPWGSTEAFF. The CDR3 DNA reads as TGCAGCGTTGACCCGTGGGGGTCAACTGAAGCTTTCTTT.

This rearrangement joins TRBV7-2 to TRBJ1-2, with no clear D. The CDR3 length is 13 residues. Germline-derived CDR1 and CDR2 are SGHTA and FQGNSA. Deletions cut 2 bases from V and 4 bases from J, with 8 bases between. In DNA, the CDR3 is TGTGCCAGCAGCTTAATAACCAGCTATGGCTACACCTTC. Protein sequence: CASSLITSYGYTF.

Note on this clonotype: The conserved closing phenylalanine or tryptophan is absent in this CDR3, likely reflecting a read error. V is TRBV7-7 and J is TRBJ2-2; 8 bases agree with TRBD1. The germline V gene has CDR1 SSHAT and CDR2 FNYEAQ (reference sequence). The CDR3 length is 14 residues. CDR3 sequence (DNA): TGTGCAACTCAAACAGGGGGAAGGACCGGGGAGCTGTTTCTC. This sequence encodes CATQTGGRTGELFL.

The V and J genes are TRBV30 and TRBJ1-2; no clear D. V was pared by 7 bases and J by 5 bases, with 8 bases between. Germline CDR1 reads GTSNPN; CDR2 reads SVGIG (reference sequence). There are 10 residues in the CDR3. The CDR3 is CAFTGYGYTF. The CDR3 DNA follows: TGTGCCTTCACGGGGTATGGCTACACCTTC.

This clonotype has more than one count but fewer than ten. A much larger clone sits a single nucleotide away, making a read error possible. The chain combines TRBV7-9 with TRBJ1-1, with D perhaps matching TRBD1 (5 bases). Germline assignment: CDR1 SEHNR and CDR2 FQNEAQ (reference sequence). The CDR3 runs to 13 residues. The germline V and J ends were trimmed by 8 bases and 5 bases, with 15 bases remaining between them. The CDR3 nucleotides read TGTGCCAGCGGGGGTGAGGGCGGAACTGAAGCTTTCTTT. Translated: CASGGEGGTEAFF. The whole variable domain, filled in from reference TRBV7-9 and TRBJ1-1, reads DTGVSQNPRHKITKRGQNVTFRCDPISEHNRLYWYRQTLGQGPEFLTYFQNEAQLEKSRLLSDRFSAERPKGSFSTLEIQRTEQGDSAMYLCASGGEGGTEAFFGQGTRLTVV.

This clonotype was detected a few times. A much more abundant neighbour one base away suggests this may be a read error. The conserved closing phenylalanine or tryptophan is absent in this CDR3, likely reflecting a read error. The chain couples TRBV7-6 to TRBJ2-7; D perhaps matches TRBD1 (5 bases). Trimming removed 5 bases at V and 1 base at J, with 9 bases between. Germline V gives CDR1 SGHVS, CDR2 FNYEAQ. The CDR3 loop spans 13 amino acids. This chain's CDR3 is CASSPRTSYEQYS. In nucleotides, the CDR3 is TGTGCCAGCAGCCCCCGGACATCCTACGAGCAGTACTCC.

This clonotype was detected many times. This chain uses TRBV7-2 with TRBJ2-7; TRBD2 agrees at 13 bases. Trimming cost V 1 base and J 3 bases; bases outside gene matches: 3. The CDR3 has 16 residues. Germline CDR1 and CDR2: SGHTA and FQGNSA. For the CDR3, the DNA is TGTGCCAGCAGCTTAGTAGGGACTAGCGGGGACTACGAGCAGTACTTC. It codes for CASSLVGTSGDYEQYF.

This sequence joins TRBV20-1 and TRBJ2-3; D is unclear. The CDR3 contains 11 residues. V lost 7 bases, J lost 6 bases, and 11 bases lay in between. Germline CDR1 and CDR2: DFQATT and SNEGSKA (reference sequence). CDR3 bases: TGCAGTGAGCAGACGTTCGATACGCAGTATTTT. This gives the protein CSEQTFDTQYF.

The chain is built from TRBV28 and TRBJ2-1, with 11 positions matching TRBD2. CDR1 and CDR2 from the germline V gene are MDHEN and SYDVKM. The CDR3 contains 16 residues. The V and J ends lost 10 bases and 0 bases, in that order; junction bases with no gene match: 8. The CDR3 DNA follows: TGTGCCATCGAACTAGCGGGAGCTTCCTCCTACAATGAGCAGTTCTTC. It encodes CAIELAGASSYNEQFF.

This clonotype was detected ten times or more. The chain couples TRBV20-1 to TRBJ1-2, with D possibly TRBD1 on 6 matching bases. The CDR3 runs to 14 residues. V shed 0 bases and J shed 7 bases, with 15 bases lying between them. Per the germline V gene, CDR1 is DFQATT and CDR2 is SNEGSKA (reference sequence). CDR3 nucleotides: TGCAGTGCTAGAGATTTCGGGGGCGCCTTTGGCTACACCTTC. As protein: CSARDFGGAFGYTF.

This clonotype ranks as medium-sized. This chain connects TRBV15 to TRBJ1-2; D is possibly TRBD1 (5 bases). Germline CDR1 and CDR2: LNHNV and YYDKDF (reference sequence). This CDR3 has 14 amino acids. With 0 bases removed from V and 5 bases from J, the gap between germline ends came to 10 bases. CDR3 coding DNA: TGTGCCACCAGCAGAGATCCGGCAGGGTATGGCTACACCTTC. Its translation: CATSRDPAGYGYTF.

About this clonotype: A much larger clone differs by one base, so this may be a read error. DNA of the CDR3: TGTGCCAGTAGTATCCCCAGACTGAACACTGAAGCTCTCTTT. Protein sequence: CASSIPRLNTEALF. The chain joins TRBV19 to TRBJ1-1, with D unclear. The CDR3 has 14 residues. The germline V gene encodes CDR1 LNHDA and CDR2 SQIVND (reference sequence).

The chain couples TRBV27 to TRBJ2-7; D perhaps matches TRBD2 (5 bases). The germline V gene encodes CDR1 MNHEY and CDR2 SMNVEV (reference sequence). V lost 4 bases and J lost 2, with 15 bases in between. The CDR3 runs 15 residues. As DNA, the CDR3 is TGTGCCAGCAGTTCGGGGTTACGCAAACCCTACGAGCAGTACTTC. As protein: CASSSGLRKPYEQYF.

With respect to this clonotype: Relative to the germline gene, one junction end is altered; a read error may explain this. V and J are TRBV30 and TRBJ2-7; D might be TRBD2 (7 bases). Germline CDR1 is GTSNPN and CDR2 is SVGIG (reference sequence). The CDR3 has 13 amino acids. The CDR3 DNA sequence: TGTGCCTGTGCTAAGGCGGGGGCCTACGAGCATTACTTC. This sequence encodes CACAKAGAYEHYF.